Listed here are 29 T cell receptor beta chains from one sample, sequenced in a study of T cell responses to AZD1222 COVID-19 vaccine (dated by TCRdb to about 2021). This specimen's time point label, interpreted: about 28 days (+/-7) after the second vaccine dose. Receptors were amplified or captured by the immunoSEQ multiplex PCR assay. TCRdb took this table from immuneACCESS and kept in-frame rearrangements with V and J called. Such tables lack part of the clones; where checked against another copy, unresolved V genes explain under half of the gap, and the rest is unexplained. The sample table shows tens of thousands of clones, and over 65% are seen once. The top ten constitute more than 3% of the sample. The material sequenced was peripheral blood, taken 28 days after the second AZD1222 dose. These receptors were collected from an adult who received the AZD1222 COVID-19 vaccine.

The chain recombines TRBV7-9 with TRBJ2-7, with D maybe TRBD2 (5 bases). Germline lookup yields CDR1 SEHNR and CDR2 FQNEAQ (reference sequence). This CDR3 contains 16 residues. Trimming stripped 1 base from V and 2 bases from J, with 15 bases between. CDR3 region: CASSLDGVENPYEQYF. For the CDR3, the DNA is TGTGCCAGCAGCTTAGACGGGGTGGAAAACCCCTACGAGCAGTACTTC.

The CDR3 loop reads CASSPQQYGNTIYF. The CDR3, as DNA: TGTGCCAGCAGCCCACAGCAGTATGGAAACACCATATATTTT. The chain recombines TRBV28 with TRBJ1-3; D ambiguous. The CDR3 sequence is 14 residues long. The V gene lost 6 bases and the J gene lost 3 bases, with 12 bases spanning the gap. CDR1 and CDR2 from the germline V gene are MDHEN and SYDVKM.

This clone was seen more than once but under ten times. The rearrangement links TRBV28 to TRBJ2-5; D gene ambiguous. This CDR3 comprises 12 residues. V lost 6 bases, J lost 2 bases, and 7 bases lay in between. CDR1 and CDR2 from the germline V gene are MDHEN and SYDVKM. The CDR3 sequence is CASRAAQETQYF. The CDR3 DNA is TGTGCCAGCAGGGCAGCACAAGAGACCCAGTACTTC.

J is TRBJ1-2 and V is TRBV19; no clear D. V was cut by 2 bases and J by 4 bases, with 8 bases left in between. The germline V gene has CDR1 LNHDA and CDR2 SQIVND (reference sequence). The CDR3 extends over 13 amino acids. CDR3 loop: CASSIPGLYGYTF. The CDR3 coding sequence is TGTGCCAGTAGTATACCCGGACTCTATGGCTACACCTTC.

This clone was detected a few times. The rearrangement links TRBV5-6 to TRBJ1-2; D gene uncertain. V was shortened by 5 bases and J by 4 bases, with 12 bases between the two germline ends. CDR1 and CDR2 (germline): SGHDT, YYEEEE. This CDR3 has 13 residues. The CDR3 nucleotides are TGTGCCAGCAGTAAGTCTCTGGGCTATGGCTACACCTTC. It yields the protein CASSKSLGYGYTF.

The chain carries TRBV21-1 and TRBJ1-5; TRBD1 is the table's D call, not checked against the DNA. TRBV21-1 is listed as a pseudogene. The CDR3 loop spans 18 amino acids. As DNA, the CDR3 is TGTGCCAGCAGCAAAGCTGGGAAGGGACAGGGTTTCAATCAGCCCCAGCATTTT. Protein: CASSKAGKGQGFNQPQHF.

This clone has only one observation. The CDR3 sequence is CATGATATNTGELFF. CDR3 DNA sequence: TGTGCCACGGGGGCGACTGCCACGAACACCGGGGAGCTGTTTTTT. The gene calls are TRBV7-9 and TRBJ2-2; D possibly matches TRBD1 or TRBD2 (6 bases each). The germline gives CDR1 SEHNR, CDR2 FQNEAQ (reference sequence). This CDR3 spans 15 amino acids. V was clipped by 10 bases and J by 0 bases, with 15 bases between them.

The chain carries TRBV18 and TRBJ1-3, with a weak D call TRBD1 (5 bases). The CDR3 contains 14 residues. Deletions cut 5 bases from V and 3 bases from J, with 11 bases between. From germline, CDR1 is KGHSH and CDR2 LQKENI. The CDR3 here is CASSYDSLGNTIYF. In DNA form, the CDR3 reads TGTGCCAGCTCATACGACAGTCTTGGAAACACCATATATTTT.

The CDR3 reads CASSLAVSLSYNEQFF. CDR3 coding DNA: TGTGCCAGCAGCTTGGCCGTGAGCCTCTCCTACAATGAGCAGTTCTTC. The chain links TRBV5-5 to TRBJ2-1, with D uncertain. Trimming left V 0 bases short and J 0 bases short, with 10 bases between. The CDR3 has 16 residues. CDR1 is SGHKS and CDR2 is YYEKEE in the germline V gene (reference sequence). Based on the CDR3 plus reference TRBV5-5 and TRBJ2-1, the full variable domain is DAGVTQSPTHLIKTRGQQVTLRCSPISGHKSVSWYQQVLGQGPQFIFQYYEKEERGRGNFPDRFSARQFPNYSSELNVNALLLGDSALYLCASSLAVSLSYNEQFFGPGTRLTVL.

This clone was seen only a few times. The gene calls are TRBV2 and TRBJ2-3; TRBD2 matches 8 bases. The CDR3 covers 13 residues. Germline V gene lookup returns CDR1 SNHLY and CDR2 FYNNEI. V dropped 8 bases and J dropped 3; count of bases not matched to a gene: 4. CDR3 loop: CASARGGTDTQYF. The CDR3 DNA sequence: TGTGCCAGCGCCCGGGGGGGAACAGATACGCAGTATTTT.

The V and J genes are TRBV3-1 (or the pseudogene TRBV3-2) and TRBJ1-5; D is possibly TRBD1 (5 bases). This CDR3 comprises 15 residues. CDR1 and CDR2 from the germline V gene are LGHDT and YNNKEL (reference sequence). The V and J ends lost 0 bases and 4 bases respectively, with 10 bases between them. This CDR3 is CASSQDGGVNQPQHF. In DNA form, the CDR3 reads TGTGCCAGCAGCCAAGATGGAGGGGTGAATCAGCCCCAGCATTTT.

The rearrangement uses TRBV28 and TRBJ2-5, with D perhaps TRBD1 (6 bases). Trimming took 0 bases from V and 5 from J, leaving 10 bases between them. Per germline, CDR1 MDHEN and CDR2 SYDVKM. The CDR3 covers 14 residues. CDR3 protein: CASSLWGAGETQYF. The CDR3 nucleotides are TGTGCCAGCAGTTTATGGGGGGCTGGGGAGACCCAGTACTTC.

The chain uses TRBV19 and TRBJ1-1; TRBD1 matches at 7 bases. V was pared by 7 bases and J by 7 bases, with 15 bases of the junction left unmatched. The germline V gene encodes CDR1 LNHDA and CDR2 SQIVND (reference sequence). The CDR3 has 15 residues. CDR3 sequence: CASTLLQGGKGEAFF. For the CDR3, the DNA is TGTGCCAGTACCCTCCTCCAGGGGGGTAAGGGTGAAGCTTTCTTT.

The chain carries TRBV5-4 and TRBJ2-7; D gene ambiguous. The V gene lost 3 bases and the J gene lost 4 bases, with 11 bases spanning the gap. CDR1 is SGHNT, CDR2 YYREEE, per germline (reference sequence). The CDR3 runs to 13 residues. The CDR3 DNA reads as TGTGCCAGCAGCTCGCCAACCCTTTACGAGCAGTACTTC. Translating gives CASSSPTLYEQYF.

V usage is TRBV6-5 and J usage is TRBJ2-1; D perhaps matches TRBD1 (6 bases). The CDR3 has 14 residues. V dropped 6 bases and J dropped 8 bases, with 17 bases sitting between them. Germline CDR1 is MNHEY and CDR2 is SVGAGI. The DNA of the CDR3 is TGTGCCAGCAGACCTAACAGGGATTCATATGAGCAGTTCTTC. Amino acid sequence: CASRPNRDSYEQFF.

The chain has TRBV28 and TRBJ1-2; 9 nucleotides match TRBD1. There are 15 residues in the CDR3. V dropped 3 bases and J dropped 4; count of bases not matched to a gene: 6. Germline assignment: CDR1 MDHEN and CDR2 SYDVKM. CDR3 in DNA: TGTGCCAGCAGTTTTTACAGGGGGCAAGGCTATGGCTACACCTTC. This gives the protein CASSFYRGQGYGYTF.

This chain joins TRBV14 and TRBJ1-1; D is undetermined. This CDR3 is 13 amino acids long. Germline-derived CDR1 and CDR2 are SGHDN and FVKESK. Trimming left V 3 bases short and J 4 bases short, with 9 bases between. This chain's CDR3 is CASSHTIVTEAFF. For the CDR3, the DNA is TGTGCCAGCAGCCACACGATTGTCACTGAAGCTTTCTTT. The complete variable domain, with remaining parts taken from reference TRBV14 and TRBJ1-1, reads EAGVTQFPSHSVIEKGQTVTLRCDPISGHDNLYWYRRVMGKEIKFLLHFVKESKQDESGMPNNRFLAERTGGTYSTLKVQPAELEDSGVYFCASSHTIVTEAFFGQGTRLTVV.

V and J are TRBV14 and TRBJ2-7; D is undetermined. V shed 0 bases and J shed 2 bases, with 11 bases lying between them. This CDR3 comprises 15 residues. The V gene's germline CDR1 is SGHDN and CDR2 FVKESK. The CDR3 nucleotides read TGTGCCAGCAGCCAAGATTGGGCTAGAACCTACGAGCAGTACTTC. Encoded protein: CASSQDWARTYEQYF.

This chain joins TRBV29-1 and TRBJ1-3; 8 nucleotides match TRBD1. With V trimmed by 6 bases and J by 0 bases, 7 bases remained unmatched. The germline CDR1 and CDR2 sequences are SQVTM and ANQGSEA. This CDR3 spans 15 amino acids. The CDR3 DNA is TGCAGCGTCGGACAGGGCCTCGACTCTGGAAACACCATATATTTT. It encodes CSVGQGLDSGNTIYF.

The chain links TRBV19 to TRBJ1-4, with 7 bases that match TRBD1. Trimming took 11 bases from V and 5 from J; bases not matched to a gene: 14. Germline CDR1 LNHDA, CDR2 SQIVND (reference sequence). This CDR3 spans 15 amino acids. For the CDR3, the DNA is TGTGCCCCCTCGGGGGGAAGGGGGCGAAATGAAAAACTGTTTTTT. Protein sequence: CAPSGGRGRNEKLFF. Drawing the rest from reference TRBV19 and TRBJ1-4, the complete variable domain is DGGITQSPKYLFRKEGQNVTLSCEQNLNHDAMYWYRQDPGQGLRLIYYSQIVNDFQKGDIAEGYSVSREKKESFPLTVTSAQKNPTAFYLCAPSGGRGRNEKLFFGSGTQLSVL.

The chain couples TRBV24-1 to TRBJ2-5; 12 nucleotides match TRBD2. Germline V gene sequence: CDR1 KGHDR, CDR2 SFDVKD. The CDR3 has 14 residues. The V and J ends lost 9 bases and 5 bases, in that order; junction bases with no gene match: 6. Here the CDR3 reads CATQLAGGLETQYF. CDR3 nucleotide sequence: TGTGCCACCCAGCTAGCGGGGGGGCTGGAGACCCAGTACTTC.

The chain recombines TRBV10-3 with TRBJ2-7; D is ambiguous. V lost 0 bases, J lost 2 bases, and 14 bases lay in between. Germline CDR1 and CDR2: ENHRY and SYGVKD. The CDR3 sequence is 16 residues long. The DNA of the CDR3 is TGTGCCATCAGTGAGTCGAAGGCGGTGAGACCCTACGAGCAGTACTTC. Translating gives CAISESKAVRPYEQYF.

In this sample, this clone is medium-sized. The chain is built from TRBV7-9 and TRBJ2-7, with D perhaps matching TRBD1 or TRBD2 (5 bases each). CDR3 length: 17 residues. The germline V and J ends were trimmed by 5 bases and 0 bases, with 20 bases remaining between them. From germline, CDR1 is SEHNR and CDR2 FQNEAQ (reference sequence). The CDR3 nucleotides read TGTGCCAGCAGCACGGGACCCCAGGGAAGTTCCTCCTACGAGCAGTACTTC. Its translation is CASSTGPQGSSSYEQYF.

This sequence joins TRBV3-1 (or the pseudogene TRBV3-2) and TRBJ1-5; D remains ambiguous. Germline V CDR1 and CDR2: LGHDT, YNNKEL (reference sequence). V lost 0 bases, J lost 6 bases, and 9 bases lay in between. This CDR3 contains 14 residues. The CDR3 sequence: CASSQEVRGQPQHF. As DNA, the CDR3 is TGTGCCAGCAGCCAAGAGGTGCGGGGTCAGCCCCAGCATTTT.

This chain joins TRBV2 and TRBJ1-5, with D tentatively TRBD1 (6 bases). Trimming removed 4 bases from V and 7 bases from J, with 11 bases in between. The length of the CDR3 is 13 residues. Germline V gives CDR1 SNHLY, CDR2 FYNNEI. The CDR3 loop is CASSGGRGQPQHF. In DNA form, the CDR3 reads TGTGCCAGCAGTGGCGGCAGGGGACAGCCCCAGCATTTT.

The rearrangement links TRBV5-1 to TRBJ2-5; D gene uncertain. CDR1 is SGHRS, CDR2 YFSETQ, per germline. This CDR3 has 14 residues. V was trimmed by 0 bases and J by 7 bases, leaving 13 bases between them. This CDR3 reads CASSLGRNLRTQYF. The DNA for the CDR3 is TGCGCCAGCAGCTTGGGGCGAAACCTGAGGACCCAGTACTTC.

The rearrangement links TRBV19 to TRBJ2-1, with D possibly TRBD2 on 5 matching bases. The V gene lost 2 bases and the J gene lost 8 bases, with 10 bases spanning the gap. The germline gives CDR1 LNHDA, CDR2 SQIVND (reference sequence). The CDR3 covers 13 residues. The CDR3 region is CASSILGGDEQFF. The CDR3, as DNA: TGTGCCAGTAGTATACTAGGAGGAGATGAGCAGTTCTTC.

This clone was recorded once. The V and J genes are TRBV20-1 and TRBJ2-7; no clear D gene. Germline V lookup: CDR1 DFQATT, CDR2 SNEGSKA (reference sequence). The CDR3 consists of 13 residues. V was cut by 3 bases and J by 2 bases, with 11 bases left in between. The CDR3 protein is CSASGLSTYEQYF. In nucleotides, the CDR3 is TGCAGTGCTAGTGGGCTTTCCACCTACGAGCAGTACTTC.

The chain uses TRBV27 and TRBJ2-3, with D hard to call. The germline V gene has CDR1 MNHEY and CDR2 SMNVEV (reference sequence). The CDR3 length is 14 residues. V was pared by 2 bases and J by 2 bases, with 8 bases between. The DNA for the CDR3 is TGTGCCAGCAGTTTAAATGGAATCACAGATACGCAGTATTTT. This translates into CASSLNGITDTQYF.